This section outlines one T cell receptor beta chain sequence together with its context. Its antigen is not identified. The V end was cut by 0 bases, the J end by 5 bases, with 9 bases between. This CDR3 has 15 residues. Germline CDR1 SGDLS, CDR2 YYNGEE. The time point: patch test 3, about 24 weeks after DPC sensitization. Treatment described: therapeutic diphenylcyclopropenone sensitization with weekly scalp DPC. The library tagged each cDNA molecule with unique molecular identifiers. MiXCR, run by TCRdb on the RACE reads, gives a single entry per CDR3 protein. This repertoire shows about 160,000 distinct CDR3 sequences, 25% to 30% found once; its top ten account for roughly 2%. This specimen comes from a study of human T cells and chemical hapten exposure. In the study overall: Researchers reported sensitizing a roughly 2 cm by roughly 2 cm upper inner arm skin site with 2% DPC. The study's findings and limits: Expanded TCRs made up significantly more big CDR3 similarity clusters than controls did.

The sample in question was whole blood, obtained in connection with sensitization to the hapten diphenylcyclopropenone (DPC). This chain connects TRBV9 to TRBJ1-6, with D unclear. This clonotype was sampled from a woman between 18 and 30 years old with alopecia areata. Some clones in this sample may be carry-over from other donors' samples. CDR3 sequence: CASSVAGENNSPLHF. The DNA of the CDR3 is TGTGCCAGCAGCGTAGCTGGGGAGAATAATTCACCCCTCCACTTT.